Listed here is a single TCR beta chain. This entry comes from a study of blood T cell repertoires in COVID-19. Whole-study context: The cDNA or gDNA used as material had been derived from T cells, B-cell-depleted T cells, or PBMCs.

Authors' processing steps: Researchers report that nucleated cell counts were estimated from reference gene primer amplification. Using immunoSEQ multiplex PCR, the repertoire was profiled, and TCRdb retains in-frame clones only, with some absent. The V and J calls and clone size are taken from that table; D and trimming were inferred from the DNA. The sample includes approximately 150,000 clones, 70% to 85% of them seen just once. Germline CDR1 reads MNHEY; CDR2 reads SMNVEV (reference sequence). V was shortened by 4 bases and J by 4 bases, with 13 bases between the two germline ends. This CDR3 is 14 amino acids long.

V usage is TRBV27 and J usage is TRBJ2-5; tentative D call: TRBD1 (6 bases). Specimen: peripheral blood. The source of this sequence is a woman between 50 and 59 years old in a cohort sampled during active or convalescent COVID-19. The CDR3 nucleotides are TGTGCCAGCAGTTCCGGGACAACCGGAGAGACCCAGTACTTC. Translation gives CASSSGTTGETQYF.